One and the same sample provided the 27 T cell receptor beta chains below, sequenced in a study of blood T cell repertoires in COVID-19. Method: immunoSEQ multiplex PCR; TCRdb's copy keeps in-frame clones and lacks some. The sample comprises tens of thousands of clones, 80% to 90% of which are singletons, and 4.5% to 5.5% rests with the top ten. The source material was peripheral blood. The source of these receptors is an elderly man with COVID-19, enrolled during active disease.

This rearrangement joins TRBV11-1 to TRBJ1-1; TRBD1 might be the D (5 bases). Germline V gene lookup returns CDR1 SGHAT and CDR2 FQDESV (reference sequence). This CDR3 is built from 14 residues. Trimming removed 5 bases from V and 0 bases from J, with 10 bases in between. The CDR3 spells CASSQTALNTEAFF. In nucleotides, the CDR3 is TGTGCCAGCAGCCAGACAGCTCTGAACACTGAAGCTTTCTTT.

This clone turned up a few times. The chain employs TRBV3-1 (or the pseudogene TRBV3-2) and TRBJ2-5, with 8 bases lining up with TRBD2. CDR3 length equals 13 residues. CDR1 is LGHDT and CDR2 is YNNKEL in the germline V gene (reference sequence). J gave up 10 bases and V 6 bases, and 10 bases lay outside the gene matches. For the CDR3, the DNA is TGTGCCAGCAGACTAGCGGACCTTAGTATCCAGTACTTC. This sequence encodes CASRLADLSIQYF.

The rearrangement uses TRBV11-3 and TRBJ1-1, with a tentative D call TRBD1 (5 bases). This CDR3 is built from 14 residues. The ends were cut back, 5 bases at V and 1 base at J, with 11 bases in the middle. Germline CDR1 is SGHNT and CDR2 is YENEEA. The CDR3 DNA reads TGTGCCAGCAGCGGCGGCGGACAGAACACTGAAGCTTTCTTT. This gives the protein CASSGGGQNTEAFF.

Written as DNA, the CDR3 is TGCGCCAGCAGCCAAGGTCTCCAGGGGGTAAACACCATATATTTT. This sequence encodes CASSQGLQGVNTIYF. This sequence joins TRBV4-1 and TRBJ1-3, with 7 bases aligning to TRBD1. Germline-derived CDR1 and CDR2 are MGHRA and YSYEKL. The CDR3 runs 15 residues. Trimming took 1 base from V and 6 from J; bases not matched to a gene: 6.

The chain links TRBV6-6 to TRBJ1-4, with 9 nucleotides matching TRBD1. Germline trimming cut 5 bases from V and 7 bases from J; bases unmatched to any gene: 14. The CDR3 sequence is 17 residues long. Germline CDR1 MNHNY, CDR2 SVGAGI (reference sequence). This CDR3 reads CASSRQFTGGAPEKLFF. The CDR3 DNA reads as TGTGCCAGCAGTCGCCAGTTTACAGGGGGCGCCCCTGAAAAACTGTTTTTT.

The V and J genes are TRBV6-5 and TRBJ2-3; D gene ambiguous. The CDR3 is 12 amino acids. From germline, CDR1 is MNHEY and CDR2 SVGAGI. V dropped 8 bases and J dropped 0 bases, with 6 bases sitting between them. This chain's CDR3 is CASAGSTDTQYF. In nucleotides, the CDR3 is TGTGCCAGCGCCGGTAGCACAGATACGCAGTATTTT.

The chain combines TRBV6-1 with TRBJ1-1; the D is unclear. Trimming removed 2 bases from V and 5 bases from J, with 3 bases in between. The germline CDR1 and CDR2 sequences are MNHNS and SASEGT. The CDR3 is 11 residues long. The CDR3 DNA reads TGTGCCAGCAGTGAAACTACTGAAGCTTTCTTT. This codes for CASSETTEAFF.

This rearrangement joins TRBV24-1 to TRBJ2-5; the match to TRBD1 covers 7 bases. There are 14 residues in the CDR3. After removal of 3 bases from V and 1 base from J, the junction contained 1 base not matched to a gene. Germline-derived CDR1 and CDR2 are KGHDR and SFDVKD. The CDR3 here is CATSDRQGQETQYF. In DNA form, the CDR3 reads TGTGCCACCAGTGATCGACAGGGCCAAGAGACCCAGTACTTC.

The V gene is TRBV29-1, the J gene TRBJ1-2; D call uncertain. Per germline, CDR1 SQVTM and CDR2 ANQGSEA. V was clipped by 4 bases and J by 2 bases, with 8 bases between them. This CDR3 is 12 amino acids long. Here the CDR3 DNA reads TGCAGCGTTGGCTCTCGGAACTATGGCTACACCTTC. This sequence encodes CSVGSRNYGYTF. Drawing the rest from reference TRBV29-1 and TRBJ1-2, the complete variable domain is SAVISQKPSRDICQRGTSLTIQCQVDSQVTMMFWYRQQPGQSLTLIATANQGSEATYESGFVIDKFPISRPNLTFSTLTVSNMSPEDSSIYLCSVGSRNYGYTFGSGTRLTVV.

This clone was recorded once. This chain links TRBV15 with TRBJ1-5, with 8 bases identical to TRBD1. The CDR3 is 16 amino acids. Germline assignment: CDR1 LNHNV and CDR2 YYDKDF (reference sequence). Trimming removed 4 bases from V and 1 base from J; junction bases left unmatched: 6. CDR3 DNA: TGTGCCACCAGCACCAGGACAGGGCGAAGCAATCAGCCCCAGCATTTT. It codes for CATSTRTGRSNQPQHF.

The V and J genes are TRBV7-2 and TRBJ1-3; 9 positions agree with TRBD1. The CDR3 consists of 15 residues. V lost 8 bases, J lost 3 bases, and 8 bases stayed unmatched. From germline, CDR1 is SGHTA and CDR2 FQGNSA. CDR3 amino acids: CASDPGTGYGNTIYF. The DNA of the CDR3 is TGTGCCAGCGACCCCGGGACAGGGTATGGAAACACCATATATTTT. The variable domain in full, completed from reference TRBV7-2 and TRBJ1-3, reads GAGVSQSPSNKVTEKGKDVELRCDPISGHTALYWYRQSLGQGLEFLIYFQGNSAPDKSGLPSDRFSAERTGGSVSTLTIQRTQQEDSAVYLCASDPGTGYGNTIYFGEGSWLTVV.

V usage is TRBV10-3 and J usage is TRBJ1-2; D not certain. Per germline, CDR1 ENHRY and CDR2 SYGVKD. There are 16 residues in the CDR3. V gave up 3 bases and J gave up 2 bases, with 16 bases separating them. The CDR3 DNA reads as TGTGCCATCAGTGAAAATCACGGGAACCTCAACTATGGCTACACCTTC. Protein product: CAISENHGNLNYGYTF.

This rearrangement joins TRBV29-1 to TRBJ1-1; TRBD1 aligns across 8 bases. The CDR3 runs to 14 residues. Per germline, CDR1 SQVTM and CDR2 ANQGSEA. Trimming took 3 bases from V and 1 from J; bases not matched to a gene: 4. In DNA, the CDR3 is TGCAGCGTTGACAGGGGGCCGGGGAACACTGAAGCTTTCTTT. It is translated as CSVDRGPGNTEAFF.

In regard to this clone: Mismatch with germline at one junction end may stem from a read error. Within the sample, other DNA sequences also encode this same CDR3. V usage is TRBV6-5 and J usage is TRBJ2-7, with TRBD1 identical over 7 bases. CDR1 MNHEY and CDR2 SVGAGI come from the germline V gene. The CDR3 sequence is 15 residues long. The CDR3 region has the DNA TGCGCCAGCAGTTACCTTCGGACAGGAGAGTACGAGCAGTACTTC. It is translated as CASSYLRTGEYEQYF.

This chain uses TRBV29-1 with TRBJ1-2; 7 nucleotides agree with TRBD1. The germline CDR1 and CDR2 sequences are SQVTM and ANQGSEA. CDR3 length equals 14 residues. The junction had 6 bases not matched to a gene; V was cut back by 5 bases and J by 0 bases. The CDR3 region has the DNA TGCAGCGTTACAATCGGGACAGCTAACTATGGCTACACCTTC. Translating it yields CSVTIGTANYGYTF. Together with reference TRBV29-1 and TRBJ1-2, the CDR3 gives the full variable domain: SAVISQKPSRDICQRGTSLTIQCQVDSQVTMMFWYRQQPGQSLTLIATANQGSEATYESGFVIDKFPISRPNLTFSTLTVSNMSPEDSSIYLCSVTIGTANYGYTFGSGTRLTVV.

The chain employs TRBV19 and TRBJ1-1; D unclear. The CDR3 spans 14 residues. V was trimmed by 1 base and J by 1 base, leaving 7 bases between them. Germline V gives CDR1 LNHDA, CDR2 SQIVND (reference sequence). This chain's CDR3 is CASSIGTQNTEAFF. The CDR3 bases are TGTGCCAGTAGTATAGGGACTCAGAACACTGAAGCTTTCTTT. The full variable domain, completed using reference TRBV19 and TRBJ1-1, is DGGITQSPKYLFRKEGQNVTLSCEQNLNHDAMYWYRQDPGQGLRLIYYSQIVNDFQKGDIAEGYSVSREKKESFPLTVTSAQKNPTAFYLCASSIGTQNTEAFFGQGTRLTVV.

V and J are TRBV2 and TRBJ2-5; 13 bases line up with TRBD2. The trim removed 2 bases at V and 4 bases at J, leaving 4 bases unmatched. The CDR3 is made up of 16 amino acids. Germline loops: CDR1 SNHLY, CDR2 FYNNEI. CDR3: CASSEIRLAGGETQYF. CDR3 in DNA: TGTGCCAGCAGTGAAATCCGACTAGCGGGGGGAGAGACCCAGTACTTC.

This chain connects TRBV6-5 to TRBJ1-1, with 7 bases lining up with TRBD1. V was clipped by 8 bases and J by 4 bases; unmatched bases: 7. Germline-derived CDR1 and CDR2 are MNHEY and SVGAGI. CDR3 size: 13 residues. The CDR3 sequence is CASENYRGTEAFF. The CDR3 bases are TGTGCCAGCGAAAACTACAGGGGCACTGAAGCTTTCTTT.

This chain joins TRBV5-4 and TRBJ2-5, with TRBD2 identical over 11 bases. Per the germline V gene, CDR1 is SGHNT and CDR2 is YYREEE (reference sequence). CDR3 length: 16 amino acids. V was pared by 4 bases and J by 5 bases, with 10 bases of the junction left unmatched. The CDR3 DNA reads TGTGCCAGCAGCGAGACTAGCGGGATGCTCGGTGAGACCCAGTACTTC. Translation gives CASSETSGMLGETQYF.

The gene calls are TRBV11-1 and TRBJ2-7; 7 nucleotides align to TRBD1. Losses at the gene ends were 3 bases for V and 0 bases for J; bases not matched to a gene: 2. Germline V gene lookup returns CDR1 SGHAT and CDR2 FQDESV (reference sequence). CDR3 length: 14 amino acids. The CDR3 region is CASSLGQSSYEQYF. The CDR3 nucleotides read TGTGCCAGCAGCTTGGGACAGAGCTCCTACGAGCAGTACTTC.

The chain couples TRBV6-5 to TRBJ2-6; 8 nucleotides agree with TRBD1. The CDR3 has 15 amino acids. Germline loops: CDR1 MNHEY, CDR2 SVGAGI. V dropped 7 bases and J dropped 4; count of bases not matched to a gene: 6. The DNA of the CDR3 is TGTGCCAGCAAATTCAGGGGGCCCGGGGCCAACGTCCTGACTTTC. It specifies CASKFRGPGANVLTF.

This clone was seen more than once but under ten times. CDR3 DNA sequence: TGTGCCAGCAGCAGTAATCCGACACCTACCTACGAGCAGTACTTC. The encoded protein is CASSSNPTPTYEQYF. This chain links TRBV9 with TRBJ2-7; D remains unclear. V lost 4 bases to trimming and J lost 2 bases, with 16 bases between them. Germline values: CDR1 SGDLS, CDR2 YYNGEE. The CDR3 loop spans 15 amino acids.

This clone was seen more than once but under ten times. The genes are TRBV29-1 and TRBJ2-1, with 8 bases aligning to TRBD1. The ends lost 6 bases at V and 4 bases at J; junction bases unmatched: 5. The V gene's germline CDR1 is SQVTM and CDR2 ANQGSEA. CDR3 length: 13 residues. The CDR3 coding sequence is TGCAGCGTGGGGGACAGGAAGTACAATGAGCAGTTCTTC. Translating it yields CSVGDRKYNEQFF.

The chain carries TRBV5-1 and TRBJ2-1; 13 bases line up with TRBD2. The CDR3 spans 18 residues. J was trimmed by 6 bases and V by 0 bases; bases with no gene match: 9. Looked up from germline, CDR1 is SGHRS and CDR2 is YFSETQ. The CDR3 loop reads CASSLELAGGPGLNEQFF. CDR3 DNA sequence: TGCGCCAGCAGCTTGGAACTAGCGGGGGGGCCCGGACTCAATGAGCAGTTCTTC.

The CDR3, as DNA: TGTGCCAGCAGTTACTCGAGAAATAGCAATCAGCCCCAGCATTTT. It is translated as CASSYSRNSNQPQHF. This chain joins TRBV6-5 and TRBJ1-5; no firm D call. Trimming pared 0 bases from V and 0 bases from J, leaving 6 bases between. The CDR3 loop spans 15 amino acids. CDR1 is MNHEY, CDR2 SVGAGI, per germline.

V gene TRBV19 combines with J gene TRBJ1-1, with TRBD1 matching over 7 bases. Losses at the gene ends were 5 bases for V and 4 bases for J; bases not matched to a gene: 4. The germline CDR1 and CDR2 sequences are LNHDA and SQIVND (reference sequence). The CDR3 is 13 amino acids. The CDR3 protein is CASSDRVGTEAFF. The DNA for the CDR3 is TGTGCCAGTAGTGACAGGGTCGGCACTGAAGCTTTCTTT.

The V call is TRBV30, the J call TRBJ2-7, with TRBD1 identical over 7 bases. V shed 1 base and J 5 bases; nucleotides not matched to a gene: 11. The CDR3 consists of 15 residues. Looked up from germline, CDR1 is GTSNPN and CDR2 is SVGIG (reference sequence). The CDR3 protein is CAWSGNRGAVNEQYF. DNA of the CDR3: TGTGCCTGGAGTGGCAACAGGGGAGCGGTCAACGAGCAGTACTTC.